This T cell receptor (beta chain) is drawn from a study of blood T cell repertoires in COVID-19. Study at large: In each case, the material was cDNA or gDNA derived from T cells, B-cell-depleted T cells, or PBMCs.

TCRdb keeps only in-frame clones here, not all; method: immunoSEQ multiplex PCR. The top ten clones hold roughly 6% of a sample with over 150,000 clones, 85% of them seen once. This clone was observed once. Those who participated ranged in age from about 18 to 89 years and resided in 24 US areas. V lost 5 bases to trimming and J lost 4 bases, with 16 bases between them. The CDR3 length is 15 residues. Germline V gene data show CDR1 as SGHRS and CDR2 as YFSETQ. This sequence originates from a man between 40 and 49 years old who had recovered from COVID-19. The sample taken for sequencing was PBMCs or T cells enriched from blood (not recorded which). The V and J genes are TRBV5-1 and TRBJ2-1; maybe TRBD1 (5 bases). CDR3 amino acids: CASRVRVSGYNEQFF. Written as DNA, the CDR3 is TGCGCCAGCAGGGTCAGGGTCTCAGGGTACAATGAGCAGTTCTTC.